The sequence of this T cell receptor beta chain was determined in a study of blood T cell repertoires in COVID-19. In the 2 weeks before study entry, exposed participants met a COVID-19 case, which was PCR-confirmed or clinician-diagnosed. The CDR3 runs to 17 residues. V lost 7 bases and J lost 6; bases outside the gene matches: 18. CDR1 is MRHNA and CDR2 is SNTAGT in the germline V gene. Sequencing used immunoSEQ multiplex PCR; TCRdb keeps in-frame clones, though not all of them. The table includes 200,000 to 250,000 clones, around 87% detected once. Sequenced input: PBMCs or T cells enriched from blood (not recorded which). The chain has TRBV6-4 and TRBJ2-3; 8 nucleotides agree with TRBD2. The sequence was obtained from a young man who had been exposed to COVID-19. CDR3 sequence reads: CASNGLAGHQKVDTQYF. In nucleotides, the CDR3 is TGTGCCAGCAACGGTCTAGCGGGTCACCAAAAGGTCGATACGCAGTATTTT.